This T cell receptor (beta chain) was profiled in a study of cytomegalovirus exposure and HLA in healthy donors. Overall study results and limits: With further analysis later on, most CMV-associated TCR beta chains appeared HLA-restricted. Links to common viral pathogens appeared, in a later analysis, for several of the most significant clusters.

Healthy people donating bone marrow made up the donors. The CDR3 has 18 amino acids. Trimming shortened V by 5 bases and J by 1 base, and 23 bases separated the two germline ends. Germline V gene data show CDR1 as SGHAT and CDR2 as FQDESV (reference sequence). Use of 60 Vbeta and 13 Jbeta primers characterized the PCR. Data came from immunoSEQ multiplex PCR; TCRdb stores just in-frame clones and leaves some out. The sample holds roughly 200,000 clones, approximately 80% seen once. With respect to this clone: Its specificity is unknown.

The J gene is TRBJ1-1, the V gene TRBV11-1, with a tentative D call TRBD1 (6 bases). The sequence was obtained from a man aged 30 to 45 in good health and CMV-seronegative. Sequencing was done on a sample of PBMCs. CDR3 coding DNA: TGTGCCAGCAGCACGCCAAAGGAAGAACAGGGAAAGAACACTGAAGCTTTCTTT. This encodes CASSTPKEEQGKNTEAFF.